The 21 T cell receptor beta chains listed next were all sequenced from one sample in a study of T cell responses to AZD1222 COVID-19 vaccine. The table came from immunoSEQ multiplex PCR; TCRdb's copy has only in-frame clones and leaves some out. The sample holds 99,000 or so clones, more than 70% seen once. Material: peripheral blood, obtained on day 0 of AZD1222 vaccination. The receptors were sampled from an adult in good health.

J is TRBJ2-3 and V is TRBV2; 8 nucleotides match TRBD2. The V gene end was trimmed by 5 bases and the J gene end by 5 bases; junction bases not matched to a gene: 12. This CDR3 comprises 16 residues. Germline assignment: CDR1 SNHLY and CDR2 FYNNEI. CDR3 region: CASSPVGGRPGDTQYF. CDR3 in DNA: TGTGCCAGCAGTCCTGTCGGCGGGAGGCCCGGAGATACGCAGTATTTT.

This clone occurred once. The gene calls are TRBV27 and TRBJ1-4; D gene ambiguous. Between the trimmed V and J ends, which lost 1 base and 4 bases, there was a span of 7 bases. The CDR3 contains 14 residues. Looked up from germline, CDR1 is MNHEY and CDR2 is SMNVEV (reference sequence). CDR3 nucleotide sequence: TGTGCCAGCAGTTTATACAAGGGTAATGAAAAACTGTTTTTT. This sequence encodes CASSLYKGNEKLFF.

This sequence joins TRBV9 and TRBJ2-5; 7 bases align to TRBD2. Germline CDR1 and CDR2: SGDLS and YYNGEE. J was trimmed by 0 bases and V by 4 bases; bases with no gene match: 3. The CDR3 sequence is 14 residues long. CDR3 protein: CASSLSGNQETQYF. The CDR3 DNA reads TGTGCCAGCAGCCTGAGCGGGAACCAAGAGACCCAGTACTTC.

The chain links TRBV7-6 to TRBJ1-2, with TRBD1 matching over 9 bases. The V and J ends lost 3 bases and 7 bases, in that order; junction bases with no gene match: 6. CDR1 is SGHVS, CDR2 FNYEAQ, per germline. The CDR3 contains 14 residues. Here the CDR3 DNA reads TGTGCCAGCAGCTTTACAGGGGGCACTGGTGGCTACACCTTC. This encodes CASSFTGGTGGYTF.

The rearrangement joins TRBV7-2 to TRBJ1-5; D gene ambiguous. This CDR3 spans 15 amino acids. Germline V lookup: CDR1 SGHTA, CDR2 FQGNSA. With 1 base removed from V and 7 bases from J, the gap between germline ends came to 14 bases. The CDR3 sequence is CASSLDPFRGQPQHF. The CDR3 nucleotides read TGTGCCAGCAGCTTAGACCCTTTTCGAGGGCAGCCCCAGCATTTT.

The V and J genes are TRBV9 and TRBJ1-4; TRBD1 matches at 9 bases. V lost 3 bases and J lost 3; bases outside the gene matches: 3. Germline-derived CDR1 and CDR2 are SGDLS and YYNGEE. The CDR3 contains 15 residues. This chain's CDR3 is CASSEQGAANEKLFF. The CDR3 coding sequence is TGTGCCAGCAGCGAACAGGGGGCCGCTAATGAAAAACTGTTTTTT.

The chain uses TRBV11-2 and TRBJ1-1; possibly TRBD1 for D (5 bases). CDR3 length equals 15 residues. In germline, CDR1 is SGHAT, CDR2 FQNNGV. V was shortened by 1 base and J by 4 bases, with 13 bases between the two germline ends. The CDR3 region has the DNA TGTGCCAGCAGCTTAGCTGGGACGGGAGTCACTGAAGCTTTCTTT. It is translated as CASSLAGTGVTEAFF. The complete variable domain, with remaining parts taken from reference TRBV11-2 and TRBJ1-1, reads EAGVAQSPRYKIIEKRQSVAFWCNPISGHATLYWYQQILGQGPKLLIQFQNNGVVDDSQLPKDRFSAERLKGVDSTLKIQPAKLEDSAVYLCASSLAGTGVTEAFFGQGTRLTVV.

The chain has TRBV27 and TRBJ1-1; D call uncertain. V gave up 3 bases and J gave up 3 bases, with 11 bases separating them. Germline CDR1 is MNHEY and CDR2 is SMNVEV (reference sequence). The CDR3 consists of 14 residues. DNA of the CDR3: TGTGCCAGCAGTTTCCGGGAACGGCACACTGAAGCTTTCTTT. This sequence encodes CASSFRERHTEAFF.

V and J are TRBV13 and TRBJ1-1; D is unresolved. This CDR3 contains 15 residues. Germline values: CDR1 PRHDT, CDR2 FYEKMQ (reference sequence). V was cut by 3 bases and J by 0 bases, with 11 bases left in between. CDR3 DNA sequence: TGTGCCAGCAGCTTCGGAAGCACAGTGAACACTGAAGCTTTCTTT. Residues: CASSFGSTVNTEAFF. Based on the CDR3 plus reference TRBV13 and TRBJ1-1, the full variable domain is AAGVIQSPRHLIKEKRETATLKCYPIPRHDTVYWYQQGPGQDPQFLISFYEKMQSDKGSIPDRFSAQQFSDYHSELNMSSLELGDSALYFCASSFGSTVNTEAFFGQGTRLTVV.

V is TRBV5-1 and J is TRBJ1-6; D is undetermined. The CDR3 extends over 13 amino acids. From germline, CDR1 is SGHRS and CDR2 YFSETQ. Between the trimmed V and J ends, which lost 2 bases and 9 bases, there was a span of 9 bases. The CDR3 nucleotides read TGCGCCAGCAGCTTTTCTGAAGGTTCACCCCTCCACTTT. Protein: CASSFSEGSPLHF.

This chain uses TRBV4-1 with TRBJ2-3; D not resolved. This CDR3 has 19 amino acids. V lost 1 base and J lost 0, with 20 bases in between. Germline loops: CDR1 MGHRA, CDR2 YSYEKL. CDR3 sequence reads: CASSQVLVGTPTSTDTQYF. DNA for the CDR3: TGCGCCAGCAGCCAAGTGTTAGTTGGCACTCCTACTAGCACAGATACGCAGTATTTT.

This clone was seen a single time. The CDR3, as DNA: TGTGCCAGCAGTTACTCGAAGGGGGCCGGCAATTCACCCCTCCACTTT. This encodes CASSYSKGAGNSPLHF. V usage is TRBV6-5 and J usage is TRBJ1-6; 7 bases fit TRBD1. Unmatched junction bases numbered 6, after V lost 0 bases and J lost 7 bases. Germline CDR1 MNHEY, CDR2 SVGAGI. The CDR3 runs 16 residues.

The rearrangement uses TRBV7-9 and TRBJ2-1; D tentatively reads TRBD1 or TRBD2 (5 bases each). Germline assignment: CDR1 SEHNR and CDR2 FQNEAQ (reference sequence). This CDR3 is 13 amino acids long. Trimming took 5 bases from V and 16 from J, leaving 21 bases between them. In nucleotides, the CDR3 is TGTGCCAGCAGCCGTTCAAATCCGGGACGGATTTTCTTC. Its translation is CASSRSNPGRIFF.

This clone was detected once. V is TRBV9 and J is TRBJ2-2; D is unresolved. CDR3 size: 15 residues. V lost 0 bases to trimming and J lost 2 bases, with 8 bases between them. Germline-derived CDR1 and CDR2 are SGDLS and YYNGEE. The CDR3 protein is CASSVELTNTGELFF. The CDR3 DNA sequence: TGTGCCAGCAGCGTAGAACTTACTAACACCGGGGAGCTGTTTTTT.

The chain employs TRBV29-1 and TRBJ2-3; 10 bases are shared with TRBD2. The CDR3 runs 14 residues. V was clipped by 7 bases and J by 2 bases; unmatched bases: 6. Germline V gene lookup returns CDR1 SQVTM and CDR2 ANQGSEA. The CDR3 DNA sequence: TGCAGCGCTAGCGGGGGAGAACTCACAGATACGCAGTATTTT. Translated, it gives CSASGGELTDTQYF.

CDR3 sequence: CASSSGRRLAPQETQYF. Written as DNA, the CDR3 is TGTGCCAGCAGCAGTGGTAGGAGACTAGCGCCACAAGAGACCCAGTACTTC. The chain is built from TRBV5-6 and TRBJ2-5; 8 positions agree with TRBD2. CDR3 length: 17 amino acids. Per germline, CDR1 SGHDT and CDR2 YYEEEE. J was trimmed by 2 bases and V by 4 bases; bases with no gene match: 13.

The chain couples TRBV4-3 to TRBJ2-5; D gene ambiguous. Germline V lookup: CDR1 LGHNA, CDR2 YSLEER. V lost 0 bases and J lost 5, with 7 bases in between. The CDR3 spans 13 residues. As DNA, the CDR3 is TGCGCCAGCAGCCAAGATAGGGTGGAGACCCAGTACTTC. This encodes CASSQDRVETQYF.

The V and J genes are TRBV2 and TRBJ2-1; D ambiguous. Per germline, CDR1 SNHLY and CDR2 FYNNEI. CDR3 length: 11 amino acids. V was clipped by 8 bases and J by 2 bases, with 4 bases between them. The CDR3 DNA reads as TGTGCCAGCCGTCCCTACAATGAGCAGTTCTTC. Its protein is CASRPYNEQFF.

This sequence joins TRBV9 and TRBJ2-2; 8 positions match TRBD1. V was pared by 0 bases and J by 6 bases, with 7 bases of the junction left unmatched. This CDR3 is 16 amino acids long. CDR1 SGDLS and CDR2 YYNGEE come from the germline V gene. CDR3 DNA sequence: TGTGCCAGCAGCGTAGCTGTGACAGGGGTAGCCGGGGAGCTGTTTTTT. Translated, it gives CASSVAVTGVAGELFF. Looking up the rest from reference TRBV9 and TRBJ2-2 gives the full variable domain: DSGVTQTPKHLITATGQRVTLRCSPRSGDLSVYWYQQSLDQGLQFLIQYYNGEERAKGNILERFSAQQFPDLHSELNLSSLELGDSALYFCASSVAVTGVAGELFFGEGSRLTVL.

This clone showed up just a few times. This chain joins TRBV6-5 and TRBJ2-7, with 7 bases matching TRBD1. Trimming removed 4 bases from V and 1 base from J; junction bases left unmatched: 7. CDR1 is MNHEY and CDR2 is SVGAGI in the germline V gene. CDR3 length: 15 amino acids. The CDR3 loop reads CASSSRTGRSYEQYF. Here the CDR3 DNA reads TGTGCCAGCAGTTCAAGGACAGGCCGATCCTACGAGCAGTACTTC.

V gene TRBV12-3 or TRBV12-4 combines with J gene TRBJ2-1, with 8 bases identical to TRBD2. V gave up 3 bases and J gave up 14 bases; unmatched junction bases: 3. This CDR3 comprises 11 residues. CDR3 DNA: TGTGCCAGCAGTTTCTCGACTAGCGAGTTCTTC. Translated: CASSFSTSEFF.